The 28 T cell receptor beta chains reported below all come from one sample, sequenced in a study of T cell responses to AZD1222 COVID-19 vaccine. Clones were read by immunoSEQ multiplex PCR, and TCRdb kept only the in-frame ones, dropping some. The sample consists of 150,000 or so clones, more than 80% of them appearing once. Sequenced material: peripheral blood, taken on day 0 of AZD1222 vaccination. The receptors here all came from an adult in good health.

The rearrangement links TRBV6-5 to TRBJ1-3; D is perhaps TRBD1 (6 bases). The CDR3 has 15 amino acids. Per the germline V gene, CDR1 is MNHEY and CDR2 is SVGAGI. The V end was cut by 6 bases, the J end by 1 base, with 13 bases between. In DNA, the CDR3 is TGTGCCAGCAGCCTCCGGGACATGTCTGGAAACACCATATATTTT. It translates to CASSLRDMSGNTIYF.

This clone has only one observation. V and J are TRBV7-3 and TRBJ2-6, with D unresolved. The CDR3 length is 12 residues. V gave up 0 bases and J gave up 12 bases, with 6 bases separating them. Germline-derived CDR1 and CDR2 are SGHTA and FQGTGA. The CDR3 here is CASSLTGSVLTF. CDR3 nucleotides: TGTGCCAGCAGCTTAACGGGAAGCGTCCTGACTTTC.

The chain joins TRBV5-6 to TRBJ1-6, with D possibly TRBD1 on 5 matching bases. The V end was cut by 3 bases, the J end by 8 bases, with 9 bases between. Germline loops: CDR1 SGHDT, CDR2 YYEEEE. This CDR3 has 13 residues. The CDR3 DNA sequence: TGTGCCAGCAGCTATGGGACGGATTCACCCCTCCACTTT. As protein: CASSYGTDSPLHF.

The J gene is TRBJ1-1, the V gene TRBV7-2; no definite D call. Germline values: CDR1 SGHTA, CDR2 FQGNSA. V dropped 3 bases and J dropped 9 bases, with 14 bases sitting between them. The CDR3 loop spans 13 amino acids. In nucleotides, the CDR3 is TGTGCCAGCAGCTTGGAAATCGAGGCAAAAGCTTTCTTT. Translation gives CASSLEIEAKAFF.

The CDR3: CANQAGHPSYEQYF. The CDR3 region has the DNA TGTGCCAACCAAGCGGGCCACCCCTCCTACGAGCAGTACTTC. V gene TRBV27 combines with J gene TRBJ2-7, with a tentative D call TRBD2 (6 bases). V was pared by 10 bases and J by 0 bases, with 16 bases between. This CDR3 has 14 residues. Germline CDR1 MNHEY, CDR2 SMNVEV (reference sequence).

This clone was counted a single time. CDR3 sequence: CASSLVFRGGEKLFF. CDR3 DNA sequence: TGTGCCAGCAGCTTAGTGTTTCGGGGTGGTGAAAAACTGTTTTTT. V gene TRBV7-8 combines with J gene TRBJ1-4, with D uncertain. CDR1 SGHVS and CDR2 FQNEAQ come from the germline V gene. CDR3 length equals 15 residues. The germline V and J ends were trimmed by 1 base and 7 bases, with 13 bases remaining between them.

The CDR3 sequence is CASARGGITDTQYF. The CDR3 DNA reads TGTGCCAGCGCTCGGGGAGGGATCACAGATACGCAGTATTTT. The V gene is TRBV19, the J gene TRBJ2-3, with 7 bases lining up with TRBD2. The germline V gene has CDR1 LNHDA and CDR2 SQIVND (reference sequence). V was pared by 9 bases and J by 2 bases, with 8 bases of the junction left unmatched. The CDR3 has 14 amino acids.

The rearrangement uses TRBV9 and TRBJ2-3; TRBD2 aligns across 14 bases. The germline V gene encodes CDR1 SGDLS and CDR2 YYNGEE. The ends lost 5 bases at V and 2 bases at J; junction bases unmatched: 7. This CDR3 is 17 amino acids long. CDR3 protein: CASSAGTSGSPTDTQYF. CDR3 bases: TGTGCCAGCAGTGCCGGGACTAGCGGGAGTCCCACAGATACGCAGTATTTT.

In its sample, this clone was seen once. This chain links TRBV13 with TRBJ2-5, with D hard to call. Deletions cut 4 bases from V and 1 base from J, with 13 bases between. Per germline, CDR1 PRHDT and CDR2 FYEKMQ (reference sequence). This CDR3 comprises 15 residues. CDR3 nucleotides: TGTGCCAGCAGCTCCCCCGAGGTAGCCCAAGAGACCCAGTACTTC. It codes for CASSSPEVAQETQYF.

The chain links TRBV3-1 (or the pseudogene TRBV3-2) to TRBJ1-3; 10 positions match TRBD1. Germline lookup yields CDR1 LGHDT and CDR2 YNNKEL (reference sequence). J was trimmed by 4 bases and V by 2 bases; bases with no gene match: 11. The CDR3 covers 18 residues. CDR3 amino acids: CASSQQDRGQGYGNTIYF. In DNA, the CDR3 is TGTGCCAGCAGCCAACAAGATCGGGGACAGGGGTACGGAAACACCATATATTTT.

The rearrangement links TRBV7-2 to TRBJ1-1, with 8 bases fitting TRBD1. V shed 5 bases and J 7 bases; nucleotides not matched to a gene: 3. CDR3 length: 12 amino acids. In germline, CDR1 is SGHTA, CDR2 FQGNSA. The CDR3 nucleotides are TGTGCCAGCAGCCGGACAGGGATTGAAGCTTTCTTT. This codes for CASSRTGIEAFF. Full variable domain (outside the CDR3, taken from reference TRBV7-2 and TRBJ1-1): GAGVSQSPSNKVTEKGKDVELRCDPISGHTALYWYRQSLGQGLEFLIYFQGNSAPDKSGLPSDRFSAERTGGSVSTLTIQRTQQEDSAVYLCASSRTGIEAFFGQGTRLTVV.

This chain joins TRBV28 and TRBJ1-5; D is undetermined. The CDR3 spans 12 residues. Trimming left V 9 bases short and J 3 bases short, with 9 bases between. CDR1 and CDR2 from the germline V gene are MDHEN and SYDVKM. The chain's CDR3 is CASQRVNQPQHF. The CDR3 bases are TGTGCCAGTCAGAGGGTCAATCAGCCCCAGCATTTT.

The chain employs TRBV11-2 and TRBJ2-1; 11 bases match TRBD2. Germline loops: CDR1 SGHAT, CDR2 FQNNGV. The CDR3 has 15 amino acids. With V trimmed by 4 bases and J by 5 bases, 4 bases remained unmatched. This CDR3 reads CASSSLAGGNNEQFF. In nucleotides, the CDR3 is TGTGCCAGCAGCTCCCTAGCGGGGGGAAACAATGAGCAGTTCTTC.

CDR3 residues: CASSSWTGNSPLHF. CDR3 sequence (DNA): TGCGCCAGCAGCTCATGGACAGGGAATTCACCCCTCCACTTT. V and J are TRBV4-3 and TRBJ1-6; 8 bases agree with TRBD1. V dropped 5 bases and J dropped 7; count of bases not matched to a gene: 4. This CDR3 contains 14 residues. The germline CDR1 and CDR2 sequences are LGHNA and YSLEER.

The sample holds one count of this clone. The chain combines TRBV7-8 with TRBJ1-1, with a tentative D call TRBD1 (5 bases). CDR1 SGHVS and CDR2 FQNEAQ come from the germline V gene. Trimming removed 3 bases at V and 3 bases at J, with 8 bases between. This CDR3 contains 13 residues. CDR3 nucleotide sequence: TGTGCCAGCAGCTTCGGGGACTACACTGAAGCTTTCTTT. Translated: CASSFGDYTEAFF.

The rearrangement uses TRBV4-1 and TRBJ1-5, with a weak D call TRBD1 (5 bases). The CDR3 covers 15 residues. Trimming left V 5 bases short and J 1 base short, with 12 bases between. Germline V gene lookup returns CDR1 MGHRA and CDR2 YSYEKL. CDR3 residues: CASSDDGGSNQPQHF. The CDR3 DNA follows: TGCGCCAGCAGCGATGACGGGGGGAGCAATCAGCCCCAGCATTTT.

On this clone: One junction end disagrees with the germline gene, perhaps due to a read error. The rearrangement joins TRBV6-6 to TRBJ1-4; D not resolved. CDR1 is MNHNY, CDR2 SVGAGI, per germline (reference sequence). The CDR3 totals 13 residues. The CDR3 reads CASSYQTTEKLFF. The CDR3 DNA reads TGTGCCAGCAGTTACCAAACTACTGAAAAACTGTTTTTT.

This sequence joins TRBV2 and TRBJ1-5; perhaps TRBD1 as D (6 bases). The germline gives CDR1 SNHLY, CDR2 FYNNEI. The CDR3 runs 14 residues. V was clipped by 8 bases and J by 2 bases, with 13 bases between them. The CDR3 bases are TGTGCCAGCGGTCTACAGGGCCGCAATCAGCCCCAGCATTTT. Its protein is CASGLQGRNQPQHF.

The sample holds one count of this clone. This chain connects TRBV27 to TRBJ2-1, with 9 bases that match TRBD2. Germline loops: CDR1 MNHEY, CDR2 SMNVEV (reference sequence). The CDR3 totals 18 residues. V dropped 6 bases and J dropped 1; count of bases not matched to a gene: 13. The CDR3 DNA sequence: TGTGCCAGCAGGGCGGCGGGACTAGCAATAAGGTCCTACAATGAGCAGTTCTTC. As protein: CASRAAGLAIRSYNEQFF.

This clone was detected ten times or more. A read error may account for a junction end that differs from germline. The same CDR3 is also encoded by other DNA sequences in this sample. The CDR3 is CASSLGLQGTQYF. CDR3 nucleotide sequence: TGTGCCAGCAGCTTAGGACTGCAAGGGACCCAGTACTTC. The chain carries TRBV11-2 and TRBJ2-5; D unresolved. The CDR3 contains 13 residues. Germline V gene lookup returns CDR1 SGHAT and CDR2 FQNNGV. Full variable domain (remainder filled in from reference TRBV11-2 and TRBJ2-5): EAGVAQSPRYKIIEKRQSVAFWCNPISGHATLYWYQQILGQGPKLLIQFQNNGVVDDSQLPKDRFSAERLKGVDSTLKIQPAKLEDSAVYLCASSLGLQGTQYFGPGTRLLVL.

The chain employs TRBV5-4 and TRBJ1-5; 10 nucleotides match TRBD1. V lost 3 bases, J lost 4 bases, and 1 base stayed unmatched. Germline-derived CDR1 and CDR2 are SGHNT and YYREEE (reference sequence). CDR3 length: 14 residues. The chain's CDR3 is CASSSDRGNQPQHF. CDR3 sequence (DNA): TGTGCCAGCAGCTCGGACAGGGGGAATCAGCCCCAGCATTTT.

This clone was recorded once. V usage is TRBV4-1 and J usage is TRBJ2-1; TRBD2 aligns across 8 bases. Germline-derived CDR1 and CDR2 are MGHRA and YSYEKL. The CDR3 is 14 residues long. V lost 6 bases to trimming and J lost 4 bases; unmatched junction nucleotides: 5. CDR3 region: CASRRLAGYNEQFF. For the CDR3, the DNA is TGCGCCAGCAGAAGGTTAGCGGGATACAATGAGCAGTTCTTC.

The rearrangement links TRBV2 to TRBJ1-2; D is undetermined. The V end lost 1 base, the J end lost 4 bases, and 10 bases lay between the germline ends. This CDR3 is built from 14 residues. From germline, CDR1 is SNHLY and CDR2 FYNNEI. The CDR3 spells CASSEGTFAYGYTF. CDR3 DNA sequence: TGTGCCAGCAGTGAAGGAACCTTCGCCTATGGCTACACCTTC.

The chain couples TRBV25-1 to TRBJ2-3; D is ambiguous. Trimming pared 3 bases from V and 6 bases from J, leaving 13 bases between. This CDR3 is built from 14 residues. Germline CDR1 is MGHDK and CDR2 is SYGVNS. CDR3 loop: CASSEGRRWDTQYF. CDR3 bases: TGTGCCAGCAGTGAGGGCAGAAGGTGGGATACGCAGTATTTT.

This chain uses TRBV7-2 with TRBJ2-5; 9 nucleotides line up with TRBD2. This CDR3 contains 17 residues. V shed 1 base and J 1 base; nucleotides not matched to a gene: 7. The germline CDR1 and CDR2 sequences are SGHTA and FQGNSA. This CDR3 is CASSLGLPGLAQETQYF. For the CDR3, the DNA is TGTGCCAGCAGCTTAGGACTACCGGGACTAGCCCAAGAGACCCAGTACTTC.

The chain recombines TRBV7-3 with TRBJ2-1; a weak D match, TRBD2 (5 bases). Germline V lookup: CDR1 SGHTA, CDR2 FQGTGA. Trimming took 5 bases from V and 6 from J, leaving 14 bases between them. CDR3 size: 14 residues. Here the CDR3 reads CASSHRRGSNEQFF. For the CDR3, the DNA is TGTGCCAGCAGCCATCGTCGGGGATCCAATGAGCAGTTCTTC.

The chain carries TRBV7-9 and TRBJ2-3, with 9 bases matching TRBD1. This CDR3 is built from 17 residues. Germline CDR1 reads SEHNR; CDR2 reads FQNEAQ (reference sequence). J gave up 0 bases and V 4 bases, and 8 bases lay outside the gene matches. The CDR3 loop reads CASSSYSGTGSTDTQYF. The CDR3 bases are TGTGCCAGCAGCTCTTATTCCGGGACAGGGAGCACAGATACGCAGTATTTT. Full variable domain (outside the CDR3, taken from reference TRBV7-9 and TRBJ2-3): DTGVSQNPRHKITKRGQNVTFRCDPISEHNRLYWYRQTLGQGPEFLTYFQNEAQLEKSRLLSDRFSAERPKGSFSTLEIQRTEQGDSAMYLCASSSYSGTGSTDTQYFGPGTRLTVL.

The chain carries TRBV12-3 or TRBV12-4 and TRBJ2-1; tentatively, D is TRBD2 (5 bases). V was cut by 6 bases and J by 8 bases, with 14 bases left in between. This CDR3 region has 13 residues. CDR3 sequence (DNA): TGTGCCAGCAGCCCCGGGAATTGGGATGAGCAGTTCTTC. It specifies CASSPGNWDEQFF.